These T cell receptor beta chains were read from a single sample in a study of neoadjuvant anti-PD-1 for oral cavity cancer. Repertoires were generated with immunoSEQ multiplex PCR, while TCRdb's copy carries only in-frame clones and drops some. The profile covers 10,000 to 11,000 clones, with over 40% appearing a single time and under 30% taken by the ten largest. Here the sequenced sample was tumor tissue, taken before nivolumab (anti-PD-1) treatment. The receptors come from a person between 35 and 79 years old with oral cavity squamous cell carcinoma. The CDR3 runs from the conserved cysteine through the conserved F or W. The D gene is left open where the match is weak. Some rows have no size entry. The others give once, few or many, or a class for an expanded clone.

D	V	J	size	length	CDR3	DNA
-	TRBV2	TRBJ2-7	few	11	CASSEPYEQYF	TGTGCCAGCTCAGAACCCTACGAGCAGTACTTC
-	TRBV7-2	TRBJ2-7	-	13	CASSLEKGYEQYF	TGTGCCAGCAGCTTAGAAAAGGGATACGAGCAGTACTTC
-	TRBV25-1	TRBJ2-7	few	11	CATRTSYEQYF	TGTGCCACCCGTACATCCTACGAGCAGTACTTC
-	TRBV21-1	TRBJ2-7	-	19	CASSKERPGWISKEGEQYF	TGTGCCAGCAGCAAAGAAAGGCCAGGGTGGATATCGAAAGAGGGCGAGCAGTACTTC
TRBD1	TRBV4-2	TRBJ1-2	few	14	CASSQDTGVGGYTF	TGTGCCAGCAGCCAGGATACAGGGGTAGGTGGCTACACCTTC
-	TRBV27	TRBJ2-1	-	17	CASSLSPATRDYNEQFF	TGTGCCAGCAGTTTATCGCCAGCTACAAGAGATTACAATGAGCAGTTCTTC
TRBD2	TRBV7-2	TRBJ2-1	few	16	CASSLNVAGGYNEQFF	TGTGCCAGCAGCTTAAATGTAGCGGGGGGGTACAATGAGCAGTTCTTC
-	TRBV6-1	TRBJ2-6	-	14	CASSEGSGANVLTF	TGTGCCAGCAGTGAGGGCTCTGGGGCCAACGTCCTGACTTTC
TRBD1	TRBV9	TRBJ1-5	few	14	CASSRDREDQPQHF	TGTGCCAGCAGCCGGGACAGGGAAGACCAGCCCCAGCATTTT
-	TRBV2	TRBJ1-2	-	15	CASRTGLGANYGYTF	TGTGCCAGCAGAACCGGGCTAGGGGCTAACTACGGCTACACCTTC
TRBD1	TRBV7-2	TRBJ2-1	few	12	CASSQTGREQFF	TGTGCCAGCAGCCAGACAGGGAGAGAGCAGTTCTTC
TRBD1	TRBV10-2	TRBJ1-4	-	13	CASRDRGWEKLFF	TGCGCCAGCAGGGACAGGGGTTGGGAAAAACTGTTTTTT
-	TRBV4-3	TRBJ1-3	-	17	CASSTRRSKSSGNTIYF	TGCGCCAGCAGCACTCGACGGTCCAAGAGCTCTGGAAACACCATATATTTT
-	TRBV6-6	TRBJ1-5	few	14	CASSYPRGGQPQHF	TGTGCCAGCAGTTACCCCCGGGGTGGTCAGCCCCAGCATTTT
-	TRBV29-1	TRBJ2-5	-	11	CSVVQGETQYF	TGCAGCGTTGTCCAGGGTGAGACCCAGTACTTC
-	TRBV7-9	TRBJ1-5	-	14	CASSQDSFNQPQHF	TGTGCCAGCAGCCAGGACAGTTTCAATCAGCCCCAGCATTTT
-	TRBV19	TRBJ1-5	medium-sized	16	CASRWAAGLGNQPQHF	TGTGCCAGTAGGTGGGCGGCGGGATTGGGAAATCAGCCCCAGCATTTT
-	TRBV15	TRBJ1-3	-	14	CATSEASSGNTIYF	TGTGCCACCTCGGAGGCCAGCTCTGGAAACACCATATATTTT
-	TRBV11-3	TRBJ2-2	medium-sized	15	CASSLGGQDTGELFF	TGTGCCAGCAGCTTAGGGGGACAAGACACCGGGGAGCTGTTTTTT
-	TRBV5-5	TRBJ1-6	-	15	CASVNLGGTNSPLHF	TGTGCCAGCGTCAACTTGGGGGGTACAAATTCACCCCTCCACTTT
TRBD2	TRBV10-1	TRBJ2-1	-	15	CASSETSGGPNEQFF	TGCGCCAGCAGTGAGACTAGCGGGGGGCCTAATGAGCAGTTCTTC
-	TRBV20-1	TRBJ1-4	few	11	CSASNNEKLFF	TGCAGTGCTTCCAATAATGAAAAACTGTTTTTT
-	TRBV19	TRBJ2-7	-	13	CASSARSLGEQYF	TGTGCCAGTAGTGCCAGGTCCTTAGGCGAGCAGTACTTC
TRBD1	TRBV19	TRBJ2-7	-	14	CASSLGTGLSEQYF	TGTGCCAGTAGCCTCGGGACAGGGTTGAGCGAGCAGTACTTC
-	TRBV9	TRBJ2-7	few	13	CASSVDRDGVQYF	TGTGCCAGCAGCGTAGACAGGGATGGGGTGCAGTACTTC
TRBD2	TRBV6-4	TRBJ2-1	medium-sized	16	CASSPLAGGSYNEQFF	TGTGCCAGCAGCCCACTAGCGGGAGGCTCCTACAATGAGCAGTTCTTC
-	TRBV4-3	TRBJ1-1	-	14	CASSQDWGAPEAFF	TGCGCCAGCAGCCAAGATTGGGGGGCACCTGAAGCTTTCTTT
-	TRBV25-1	TRBJ2-1	few	15	CASSLQGRGTNEQFF	TGTGCCAGCAGCTTACAGGGAAGAGGGACAAATGAGCAGTTCTTC
TRBD1	TRBV28	TRBJ1-5	-	16	CASSILGQGGNQPQHF	TGTGCCAGCAGTATATTGGGACAGGGCGGTAATCAGCCCCAGCATTTT
TRBD2	TRBV28	TRBJ2-5	-	16	CASSLGLAGGQETQYF	TGTGCCAGCAGTTTAGGACTAGCGGGGGGCCAAGAGACCCAGTACTTC
TRBD1	TRBV7-8	TRBJ1-1	-	17	CASSLVRINRGQTEAFF	TGTGCCAGCAGCTTAGTAAGAATTAACAGGGGGCAGACTGAAGCTTTCTTT
-	TRBV9	TRBJ2-4	few	17	CASSDPIGGGTKNIQYF	TGTGCCAGCAGCGATCCGATAGGGGGTGGGACCAAAAACATTCAGTACTTC
-	TRBV2	TRBJ1-6	few	18	CASSDPPGRGSYNSPLHF	TGTGCCAGCAGTGACCCCCCTGGTCGAGGCTCCTATAATTCACCCCTCCACTTT
TRBD2	TRBV7-8	TRBJ2-3	-	18	CASSLVNPGLAVADTQYF	TGTGCCAGCAGCTTAGTCAACCCGGGACTAGCGGTCGCAGATACGCAGTATTTT
TRBD1	TRBV5-1	TRBJ1-3	few	15	CASSSTGVPGNTIYF	TGCGCCAGCAGTTCCACAGGGGTCCCTGGAAACACCATATATTTT
TRBD2	TRBV5-4	TRBJ2-1	few	16	CATERGAGGRDNEQFF	TGTGCCACCGAAAGAGGAGCGGGGGGACGGGACAATGAGCAGTTCTTC
TRBD1	TRBV18	TRBJ2-1	-	16	CASSADRGGSYNEQFF	TGTGCCAGCTCAGCGGACAGGGGAGGCTCCTACAATGAGCAGTTCTTC
-	TRBV11-2	TRBJ2-2	-	15	CASSYPGLNTGELFF	TGTGCCAGCAGTTACCCGGGACTTAACACCGGGGAGCTGTTTTTT
TRBD1	TRBV6-1	TRBJ1-1	-	16	CASSEQAGGAYDKAFF	TGTGCCAGCAGTGAACAGGCAGGGGGCGCCTACGACAAAGCTTTCTTT
TRBD1	TRBV6-6	TRBJ2-7	-	14	CASSYSTGTYEQYF	TGTGCCAGCAGTTACTCGACAGGGACCTACGAGCAGTACTTC
-	TRBV2	TRBJ2-7	-	11	CASGGVYEQYF	TGTGCCAGCGGCGGGGTCTACGAGCAGTACTTC
-	TRBV14	TRBJ1-1	-	14	CASSQGVQSPEAFF	TGTGCCAGCAGCCAAGGGGTCCAAAGTCCTGAAGCTTTCTTT
-	TRBV27	TRBJ1-2	few	15	CASSPLWGRVNTNTF	TGTGCCAGCAGCCCGTTATGGGGGAGGGTGAACACTAACACCTTC
-	TRBV11-2	TRBJ2-1	few	15	CASMTQRRGRSEQFF	TGTGCCAGCATGACCCAGCGAAGGGGGAGGAGTGAGCAGTTCTTC
TRBD1	TRBV5-1	TRBJ2-2	-	16	CASSKTGDDSVGELFF	TGCGCCAGCAGCAAGACAGGGGACGACTCGGTCGGGGAGCTGTTTTTT